The clone carrying this T cell receptor (beta chain) was picked up many times. This sample is part of a study of T-cell reconstitution after alpha-beta-depleted transplantation in children. The CDR3 is made up of 14 amino acids. V lost 6 bases and J lost 3; bases outside the gene matches: 7. A library of TCRbeta sequences, prepared with unique molecular identifiers, was generated. TCRdb called the PCR reads again in MiXCR, with one record for every CDR3 protein. The table has about 240,000 distinct CDR3 sequences, about 12% seen once. The receptor was isolated from a human donor who donated a stem cell graft to a child with acute lymphoblastic leukemia. The chain recombines TRBV12-3 or TRBV12-4 with TRBJ2-5; 7 bases fit TRBD1. Sequencing used PBMCs from the stem cell graft donor, obtained from the stem cell graft. The CDR3, as DNA: TGTGCCAGCAGATCTACGACAGGGAAAGAGACCCAGTACTTC. The encoded protein is CASRSTTGKETQYF.